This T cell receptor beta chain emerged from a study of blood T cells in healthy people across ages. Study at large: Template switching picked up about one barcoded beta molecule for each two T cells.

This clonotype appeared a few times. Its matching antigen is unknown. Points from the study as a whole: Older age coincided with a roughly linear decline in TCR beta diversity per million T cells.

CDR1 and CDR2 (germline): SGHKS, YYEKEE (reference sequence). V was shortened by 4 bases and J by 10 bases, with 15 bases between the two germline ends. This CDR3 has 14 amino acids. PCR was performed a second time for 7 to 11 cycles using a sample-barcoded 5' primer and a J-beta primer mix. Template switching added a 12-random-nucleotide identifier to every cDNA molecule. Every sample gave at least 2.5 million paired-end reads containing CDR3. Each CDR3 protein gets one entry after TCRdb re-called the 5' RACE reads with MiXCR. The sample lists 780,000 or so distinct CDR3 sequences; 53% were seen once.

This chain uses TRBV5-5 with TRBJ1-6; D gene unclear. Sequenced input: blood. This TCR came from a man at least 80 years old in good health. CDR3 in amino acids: CASSAGMEVSPLHF. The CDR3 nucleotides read TGTGCCAGCAGCGCGGGAATGGAGGTATCACCCCTCCACTTT. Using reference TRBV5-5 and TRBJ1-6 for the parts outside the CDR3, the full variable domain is DAGVTQSPTHLIKTRGQQVTLRCSPISGHKSVSWYQQVLGQGPQFIFQYYEKEERGRGNFPDRFSARQFPNYSSELNVNALLLGDSALYLCASSAGMEVSPLHFGNGTRLTVT.